Listed here are 21 T cell receptor beta chains from one sample, sequenced in a study of cytomegalovirus exposure and HLA in healthy donors. PCR used 60 Vbeta primers and 13 Jbeta primers. Clones were read by immunoSEQ multiplex PCR, and TCRdb kept only the in-frame ones, dropping some. The table records 150,000 to 200,000 clones, about 71% of them present only once. What was sequenced was PBMCs. The origin of the receptors is a woman aged 40 to 49 in good health and CMV-seropositive.

V usage is TRBV15 and J usage is TRBJ2-7; tentatively, D is TRBD1 (6 bases). Trimming stripped 0 bases from V and 6 bases from J, with 15 bases between. There are 15 residues in the CDR3. Germline CDR1 reads LNHNV; CDR2 reads YYDKDF (reference sequence). The CDR3 region has the DNA TGTGCCACCAGCAGAGATTGGACAGAGGTTGCCGAGCAGTACTTC. Amino acids: CATSRDWTEVAEQYF.

The chain recombines TRBV6-5 with TRBJ2-3, with TRBD1 matching over 7 bases. The trim removed 4 bases at V and 0 bases at J, leaving 7 bases unmatched. CDR3 length: 16 amino acids. Germline assignment: CDR1 MNHEY and CDR2 SVGAGI. Here the CDR3 DNA reads TGTGCCAGCAGTTCGACAGGGTTGACTAGCACAGATACGCAGTATTTT. It specifies CASSSTGLTSTDTQYF.

The V and J genes are TRBV11-2 and TRBJ2-5; 8 bases fit TRBD1. The length of the CDR3 is 13 residues. In germline, CDR1 is SGHAT, CDR2 FQNNGV. V shed 6 bases and J 3 bases; nucleotides not matched to a gene: 3. CDR3 in amino acids: CASSLDREETQYF. The DNA for the CDR3 is TGTGCCAGCAGTTTGGACAGGGAAGAGACCCAGTACTTC. Looking up the rest from reference TRBV11-2 and TRBJ2-5 gives the full variable domain: EAGVAQSPRYKIIEKRQSVAFWCNPISGHATLYWYQQILGQGPKLLIQFQNNGVVDDSQLPKDRFSAERLKGVDSTLKIQPAKLEDSAVYLCASSLDREETQYFGPGTRLLVL.

The rearrangement joins TRBV5-1 to TRBJ2-3; D unclear. The CDR3 loop spans 14 amino acids. Germline CDR1 reads SGHRS; CDR2 reads YFSETQ. V dropped 0 bases and J dropped 4 bases, with 9 bases sitting between them. The CDR3 sequence is CASSLDPAPDTQYF. In DNA, the CDR3 is TGCGCCAGCAGCTTGGACCCTGCGCCAGATACGCAGTATTTT.

This chain uses TRBV2 with TRBJ1-2; 12 nucleotides align to TRBD1. Germline V gene sequence: CDR1 SNHLY, CDR2 FYNNEI. The CDR3 loop spans 16 amino acids. V lost 2 bases and J lost 4; bases outside the gene matches: 5. CDR3 region: CASSETPGQGAYGYTF. The CDR3 DNA follows: TGTGCCAGCAGTGAAACGCCGGGACAGGGGGCCTATGGCTACACCTTC.

This chain joins TRBV21-1 and TRBJ2-7; the tabulated D call, TRBD2, remains unverified against the DNA. TRBV21-1 is annotated as a pseudogene. CDR3 length equals 19 residues. CDR3 loop: CASSKVQLAPNRVSYEQYF. CDR3 coding DNA: TGTGCCAGCAGCAAAGTACAGCTAGCGCCGAATAGGGTCTCCTACGAGCAGTACTTC.

This sequence joins TRBV27 and TRBJ2-1, with 9 bases matching TRBD2. CDR1 is MNHEY, CDR2 SMNVEV, per germline (reference sequence). There are 17 residues in the CDR3. With 2 bases clipped from V and 6 bases from J, the junction kept 11 bases outside the gene matches. CDR3 in amino acids: CASSLLVVAGVTNEQFF. The CDR3 DNA is TGTGCCAGCAGTTTACTCGTCGTAGCGGGAGTCACCAATGAGCAGTTCTTC.

The J gene is TRBJ1-2, the V gene TRBV7-2, with D uncertain. Trimming took 8 bases from V and 1 from J, leaving 14 bases between them. The germline V gene encodes CDR1 SGHTA and CDR2 FQGNSA. The CDR3 loop spans 14 amino acids. The CDR3 here is CASSPNRDNYGYTF. The CDR3 DNA reads TGTGCCAGCTCCCCCAACCGGGATAACTATGGCTACACCTTC.

This sequence joins TRBV25-1 and TRBJ2-7; 7 bases agree with TRBD1. Germline values: CDR1 MGHDK, CDR2 SYGVNS. V shed 6 bases and J 3 bases; nucleotides not matched to a gene: 5. The CDR3 consists of 13 residues. The CDR3 reads CASSSTGDYEQYF. The CDR3 coding sequence is TGTGCCAGCAGCTCAACAGGGGACTACGAGCAGTACTTC.

CDR3: CASSLSGSQGTDTQYF. CDR3 bases: TGTGCCAGCAGCTTAAGCGGGAGTCAGGGCACAGATACGCAGTATTTT. The chain employs TRBV7-2 and TRBJ2-3, with 8 bases fitting TRBD2. V was pared by 2 bases and J by 1 base, with 5 bases of the junction left unmatched. There are 16 residues in the CDR3. Germline CDR1 and CDR2: SGHTA and FQGNSA.

This clone appeared once. The rearrangement links TRBV9 to TRBJ1-3; D gene uncertain. Trimming shortened V by 3 bases and J by 0 bases, and 10 bases separated the two germline ends. The germline V gene encodes CDR1 SGDLS and CDR2 YYNGEE. This CDR3 has 15 amino acids. For the CDR3, the DNA is TGTGCCAGCAGCGCGGACTCTAGCTCTGGAAACACCATATATTTT. It encodes CASSADSSSGNTIYF.

J is TRBJ2-3 and V is TRBV27; 8 nucleotides agree with TRBD1. Germline V gene lookup returns CDR1 MNHEY and CDR2 SMNVEV (reference sequence). The J segment lost 4 bases and the V segment lost 2 bases, leaving 11 bases of the junction unmatched. The CDR3 sequence is 17 residues long. The CDR3 sequence is CASSLISGGEVPDTQYF. CDR3 coding DNA: TGTGCCAGCAGTTTAATTTCAGGGGGCGAGGTCCCAGATACGCAGTATTTT.

The chain combines TRBV5-4 with TRBJ2-5; no definite D call. Germline V gene data show CDR1 as SGHNT and CDR2 as YYREEE (reference sequence). Trimming pared 6 bases from V and 3 bases from J, leaving 18 bases between. The CDR3 extends over 15 amino acids. DNA for the CDR3: TGTGCCAGCATCCCCGATCTCCAGGCCGAAGAGACCCAGTACTTC. The encoded protein is CASIPDLQAEETQYF.

The V gene is TRBV5-6, the J gene TRBJ1-2; TRBD1 aligns across 7 bases. The CDR3 sequence is 14 residues long. V lost 3 bases and J lost 5; bases outside the gene matches: 7. Germline V gene sequence: CDR1 SGHDT, CDR2 YYEEEE. The CDR3 reads CASSSVGQIYGYTF. The CDR3 bases are TGTGCCAGCAGCTCCGTGGGACAGATTTATGGCTACACCTTC.

V usage is TRBV7-6 and J usage is TRBJ1-5, with TRBD1 matching over 9 bases. With V trimmed by 3 bases and J by 4 bases, 1 base remained unmatched. The CDR3 consists of 14 residues. Germline V gene lookup returns CDR1 SGHVS and CDR2 FNYEAQ. The CDR3 region has the DNA TGTGCCAGCAGCTTGGGACAGGGAAATCAGCCCCAGCATTTT. Amino acids: CASSLGQGNQPQHF.

The chain is built from TRBV5-1 and TRBJ2-3; the D gene is possibly TRBD1 (7 bases). Trimming pared 4 bases from V and 0 bases from J, leaving 15 bases between. Per germline, CDR1 SGHRS and CDR2 YFSETQ. The CDR3 has 16 amino acids. In DNA form, the CDR3 reads TGCGCCAGCAGCCTGGCGGCGGGACAGAGCACAGATACGCAGTATTTT. Translated: CASSLAAGQSTDTQYF. Supplemented by reference TRBV5-1 and TRBJ2-3, the full variable domain reads KAGVTQTPRYLIKTRGQQVTLSCSPISGHRSVSWYQQTPGQGLQFLFEYFSETQRNKGNFPGRFSGRQFSNSRSEMNVSTLELGDSALYLCASSLAAGQSTDTQYFGPGTRLTVL.

The V gene is TRBV9, the J gene TRBJ2-5, with 8 nucleotides matching TRBD2. The CDR3 covers 16 residues. The germline V gene encodes CDR1 SGDLS and CDR2 YYNGEE. After removal of 0 bases from V and 3 bases from J, the junction contained 7 bases not matched to a gene. This CDR3 is CASSVGGGGTKETQYF. As DNA, the CDR3 is TGTGCCAGCAGCGTAGGTGGCGGGGGGACAAAAGAGACCCAGTACTTC.

The chain is built from TRBV29-1 and TRBJ2-3; tentative D call: TRBD2 (7 bases). Trimming cost V 8 bases and J 5 bases, with 17 bases left between them. CDR1 is SQVTM, CDR2 ANQGSEA, per germline. CDR3 size: 13 residues. The CDR3 DNA is TGCAGCCTCTTAGGGGGGGCCGTAGATACGCAGTATTTT. Its translation: CSLLGGAVDTQYF.

In its sample, this clone was seen a few times. J is TRBJ1-1 and V is TRBV7-2; D ambiguous. The V end lost 5 bases, the J end lost 8 bases, and 18 bases lay between the germline ends. The CDR3 is 14 residues long. CDR1 and CDR2 (germline): SGHTA, FQGNSA. CDR3 sequence reads: CASSLGEANLEAFF. DNA of the CDR3: TGTGCCAGCAGCCTCGGGGAGGCGAACCTGGAAGCTTTCTTT. The full variable domain, rest sourced from reference TRBV7-2 and TRBJ1-1, is GAGVSQSPSNKVTEKGKDVELRCDPISGHTALYWYRQSLGQGLEFLIYFQGNSAPDKSGLPSDRFSAERTGGSVSTLTIQRTQQEDSAVYLCASSLGEANLEAFFGQGTRLTVV.

This rearrangement joins TRBV28 to TRBJ2-1, with TRBD2 identical over 8 bases. V lost 6 bases to trimming and J lost 6 bases; unmatched junction nucleotides: 4. The CDR3 extends over 13 amino acids. Germline lookup yields CDR1 MDHEN and CDR2 SYDVKM. As DNA, the CDR3 is TGTGCCAGCAGCTCCGCGGGAGGCAATGAGCAGTTCTTC. Its translation is CASSSAGGNEQFF.

The chain combines TRBV7-3 with TRBJ2-1; 8 nucleotides align to TRBD2. This CDR3 is built from 14 residues. Germline loops: CDR1 SGHTA, CDR2 FQGTGA. V shed 6 bases, J shed 4 bases, and the junction held 5 bases outside the gene matches. Here the CDR3 reads CASSPGLGYNEQFF. Written as DNA, the CDR3 is TGTGCCAGCAGTCCGGGACTAGGATACAATGAGCAGTTCTTC. The variable domain in full, completed from reference TRBV7-3 and TRBJ2-1, reads GAGVSQTPSNKVTEKGKYVELRCDPISGHTALYWYRQSLGQGPEFLIYFQGTGAADDSGLPNDRFFAVRPEGSVSTLKIQRTERGDSAVYLCASSPGLGYNEQFFGPGTRLTVL.